This T cell receptor beta chain was profiled in a study of OX40 agonist ivuxolimab in advanced cancers. The overall study: The dose-escalation cohort was roughly 83% male, with a mean age of 60 years, ranging roughly 20 to 80.

Patients who had autoimmune disease history or got systemic immunosuppression were left out. Sequencing was performed with immunoSEQ multiplex PCR; in TCRdb, only in-frame clones are kept and a portion is missing. Of around 46,000 clones listed, around 89% were seen once; the top ten hold around 11%. Whole-study results and caveats: Nonresponders, in some cases, also had low normalized T-cell clonal expansion. Among expanded peripheral T cells, antigen specificity went undetermined.

CDR1 MDHEN and CDR2 SYDVKM come from the germline V gene. This CDR3 is 14 amino acids long. The germline V and J ends were trimmed by 2 bases and 4 bases, with 9 bases remaining between them. As regards this clone: The antigen is unknown.

The sequencing used CD4+ or CD8+ T cells sorted from blood, collected in a trial of the OX40 agonist ivuxolimab. This clonotype originated in an adult with an advanced solid tumor such as melanoma, head and neck, liver or kidney cancer. The chain combines TRBV28 with TRBJ2-1; D remains unclear. The CDR3 bases are TGTGCCAGCAGTTTAGAGGCAGTTTACAATGAGCAGTTCTTC. It codes for CASSLEAVYNEQFF.